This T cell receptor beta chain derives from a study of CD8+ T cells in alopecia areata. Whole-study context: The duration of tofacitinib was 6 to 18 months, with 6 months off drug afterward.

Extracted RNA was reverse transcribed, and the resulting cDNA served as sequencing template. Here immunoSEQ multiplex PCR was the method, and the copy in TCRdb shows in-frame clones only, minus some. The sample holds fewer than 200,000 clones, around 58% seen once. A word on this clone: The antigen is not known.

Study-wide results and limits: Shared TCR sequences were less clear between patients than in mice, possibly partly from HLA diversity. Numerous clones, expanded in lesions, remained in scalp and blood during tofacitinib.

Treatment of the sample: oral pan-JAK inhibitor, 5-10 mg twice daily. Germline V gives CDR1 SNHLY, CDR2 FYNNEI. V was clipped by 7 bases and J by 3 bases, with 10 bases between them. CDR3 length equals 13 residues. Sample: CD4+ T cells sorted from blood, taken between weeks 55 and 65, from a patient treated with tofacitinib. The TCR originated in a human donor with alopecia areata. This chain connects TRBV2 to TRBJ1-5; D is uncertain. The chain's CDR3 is CASNDQFNQPQHF. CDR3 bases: TGTGCCAGCAATGACCAATTCAATCAGCCCCAGCATTTT.